This TCR beta chain was sequenced during a study of immune heterogeneity within non-small cell lung tumors. Study background: Among the tumors, a few were squamous cell carcinomas, about 10 were non-squamous carcinomas and 1 was not otherwise specified. Study-wide points: Individual patients mostly differed in their high-frequency T-cell receptor beta clonotypes.

As regards this clonotype: Antigen: not known. At one end, the junction sequence differs from germline, possibly due to a read error.

The template consisted of bulk tumor genomic DNA, with about 640 ng used per sample. Surgical sampling yielded several biopsies per primary tumor (spaced far apart). Patients underwent curative surgery for untreated, newly diagnosed non-small cell lung cancer. Amplifying TCR beta CDR3 involved multiplex PCR carried out with 32 V and 13 J primers. TCRdb fed the multiplex PCR reads into MiXCR, producing one record per CDR3 protein. The sample comprises tens of thousands of distinct CDR3 sequences, around 28% of which are singletons, and around 4.1% rests with the top ten. Germline lookup yields CDR1 KGHDR and CDR2 SFDVKD. The CDR3 is made up of 18 amino acids.

The clonotype originates from a man aged 35 to 55 with non-small cell lung cancer. The gene calls are TRBV24-1 and TRBJ2-3; D not certain. The sequenced material came from lung tumor tissue. The CDR3 sequence: CPTSDVPRLGELTDTQYF. The CDR3 DNA is TGTCCCACCAGTGATGTACCTCGACTGGGCGAACTCACAGATACGCAGTATTTT.